These 22 T cell receptor beta chains share one sample of origin, sequenced in a study of regulatory T cells in long-lasting Graves disease. As to time point: newly diagnosed GD, antithyroid drugs for less than 3 months. After RNA was extracted from PBMCs, the TCR library was made from it. Libraries of TCR beta came from iRepertoire HTBI primers plus Arm-PCR of CDR3 regions. TCRdb analysed the multiplex PCR reads with MiXCR anew, one entry per CDR3 protein. This sample has 350,000 to 400,000 distinct CDR3 sequences, with less than 20% found just once. Here the sequenced sample was peripheral blood mononuclear cells (PBMCs), taken at new diagnosis, from a patient treated with antithyroid drugs. Every receptor here comes from a female donor with Graves disease.

The chain couples TRBV2 to TRBJ1-2; D remains ambiguous. Per the germline V gene, CDR1 is SNHLY and CDR2 is FYNNEI. The CDR3 totals 16 residues. The V end lost 8 bases, the J end lost 13 bases, and 32 bases lay between the germline ends. The CDR3, as DNA: TGTGCCAGCTCACCAGAGTCTCGGGCCTCTAAGCTCCCCGTCACCTTC. Its translation is CASSPESRASKLPVTF.

This clonotype was seen ten or more times. The chain links TRBV29-1 to TRBJ1-2; weak D call: TRBD1 (5 bases). Germline V gene sequence: CDR1 SQVTM, CDR2 ANQGSEA. There are 12 residues in the CDR3. V dropped 7 bases and J dropped 0 bases, with 9 bases sitting between them. The CDR3 DNA reads TGCAGCGGGGGGGAACCTAACTATGGCTACACCTTC. This encodes CSGGEPNYGYTF.

This clonotype was counted many times. The chain couples TRBV6-1 to TRBJ1-1; a weak D match, TRBD1 (5 bases). CDR3 length: 15 amino acids. Looked up from germline, CDR1 is MNHNS and CDR2 is SASEGT. The V end was cut by 6 bases, the J end by 3 bases, with 17 bases between. DNA of the CDR3: TGTGCCAGCAGAATAGACGGGACGGGAGACACTGAAGCTTTCTTT. Translation gives CASRIDGTGDTEAFF.

V is TRBV29-1 and J is TRBJ2-3; unclear D gene. The germline V and J ends were trimmed by 7 bases and 5 bases, with 7 bases remaining between them. From germline, CDR1 is SQVTM and CDR2 ANQGSEA. The length of the CDR3 is 10 residues. CDR3 in DNA: TGCAGCGGAGATATAGATACGCAGTATTTT. It encodes CSGDIDTQYF.

This clonotype was recorded at least ten times. This chain connects TRBV27 to TRBJ1-5, with D unclear. Germline assignment: CDR1 MNHEY and CDR2 SMNVEV (reference sequence). CDR3 size: 18 residues. V was shortened by 8 bases and J by 0 bases, with 23 bases between the two germline ends. As DNA, the CDR3 is TGTGCCAGCTCGTCCGCCTTGTTGCTGAAATATAGCAATCAGCCCCAGCATTTT. It specifies CASSSALLLKYSNQPQHF.

A few counts support this clonotype. V is TRBV20-1 and J is TRBJ1-4; D uncertain. This CDR3 is 12 amino acids long. Germline-derived CDR1 and CDR2 are DFQATT and SNEGSKA (reference sequence). This CDR3 is CRAGSRLEKLFF. CDR3 sequence (DNA): TGCAGAGCCGGGAGCCGACTCGAAAAACTGTTTTTT.

This clonotype was detected ten times or more. The chain couples TRBV3-1 to TRBJ2-5; 7 nucleotides match TRBD2. Germline CDR1 LGHDT, CDR2 YNNKEL (reference sequence). This CDR3 spans 14 amino acids. With 4 bases clipped from V and 0 bases from J, the junction kept 2 bases outside the gene matches. CDR3 nucleotide sequence: TGTGCCAGCAGCCCGGGGGGTTACCAAGAGACCCAGTACTTC. It translates to CASSPGGYQETQYF.

This clonotype was detected ten times or more. No DNA is shown, since the ends of the CDR3 on it are uncertain; the CDR3 is the one TCRdb lists. This chain's CDR3 is CASSVGPGGETQYF. V gene TRBV7-9 combines with J gene TRBJ2-5; TRBD1, the table's D call, lacks a check against the DNA. The germline gives CDR1 SEHNR, CDR2 FQNEAQ (reference sequence). The CDR3 is made up of 14 amino acids, end residues included.

This clonotype was counted at least ten times. This chain uses TRBV27 with TRBJ1-5, with a weak D call TRBD1 (5 bases). The CDR3 is 15 residues long. Germline lookup yields CDR1 MNHEY and CDR2 SMNVEV (reference sequence). V lost 6 bases, J lost 6 bases, and 18 bases lay in between. This CDR3 reads CASRDGAFESQPQHF. The DNA of the CDR3 is TGTGCCAGCAGAGACGGGGCCTTTGAGTCTCAGCCCCAGCATTTT.

This clonotype was counted ten times or more. The rearrangement links TRBV19 to TRBJ2-1; TRBD2 matches 7 bases. This CDR3 spans 14 amino acids. CDR1 and CDR2 from the germline V gene are LNHDA and SQIVND (reference sequence). V was pared by 6 bases and J by 7 bases, with 9 bases of the junction left unmatched. CDR3 coding DNA: TGTGCCAGTAGACGGCGGGAGCTCGAAAATGAGCAGTTCTTC. Protein sequence: CASRRRELENEQFF.

Ten or more counts support this clonotype. The V gene is TRBV2, the J gene TRBJ2-5, with D possibly being TRBD2 (6 bases). Germline V gene sequence: CDR1 SNHLY, CDR2 FYNNEI. The CDR3 has 13 residues. The V end lost 6 bases, the J end lost 8 bases, and 16 bases lay between the germline ends. CDR3 DNA sequence: TGTGCCAGCAGGGAGGGGCTCGGGAATACCCAGTACTTC. As protein: CASREGLGNTQYF. The full variable domain, in which reference TRBV2 and TRBJ2-5 provide the parts outside the CDR3, is EPEVTQTPSHQVTQMGQEVILRCVPISNHLYFYWYRQILGQKVEFLVSFYNNEISEKSEIFDDQFSVERPDGSNFTLKIRSTKLEDSAMYFCASREGLGNTQYFGPGTRLLVL.

There are many counts of this clonotype. The genes are TRBV27 and TRBJ1-2, with TRBD1 matching 7 bases. Germline CDR1 is MNHEY and CDR2 is SMNVEV (reference sequence). V lost 3 bases, J lost 8 bases, and 24 bases stayed unmatched. This CDR3 is built from 19 residues. The CDR3 bases are TGTGCCAGCAGTTTTCGGAGACCGACGAATAACAGGGGCCTTGGCGGCTACACCTTC. Translation: CASSFRRPTNNRGLGGYTF.

This clonotype has ten or more counts. The V and J genes are TRBV12-3 or TRBV12-4 and TRBJ2-7; 7 bases map to TRBD1. This CDR3 has 16 amino acids. V was pared by 7 bases and J by 5 bases, with 17 bases of the junction left unmatched. The DNA for the CDR3 is TGTGCCAGCATCGGACCGGGACAGCGGTCGGTGAACGAGCAGTACTTC. Its translation is CASIGPGQRSVNEQYF.

This sequence joins TRBV20-1 and TRBJ2-7, with D perhaps matching TRBD1 or TRBD2 (5 bases each). The ends were cut back, 0 bases at V and 4 bases at J, with 19 bases in the middle. CDR3 length equals 16 residues. Germline values: CDR1 DFQATT, CDR2 SNEGSKA (reference sequence). The CDR3 sequence is CSARDAGVGRIYEQYF. As DNA, the CDR3 is TGCAGTGCTAGAGATGCCGGGGTGGGGCGAATATACGAGCAGTACTTC.

This clonotype occurred a few times. J is TRBJ1-4 and V is TRBV12-3 or TRBV12-4; 7 bases are shared with TRBD1. V was pared by 5 bases and J by 7 bases, with 10 bases of the junction left unmatched. The CDR3 covers 15 residues. The CDR3 DNA reads as TGTGCCAGCAGTCCCCGGAAGGGGGCCGGTGAAAAACTGTTTTTT. Translated, it gives CASSPRKGAGEKLFF.

This clonotype has just a few counts. A much bigger clone sits one base away, suggesting this may be a read error. The V and J genes are TRBV27 and TRBJ2-5; possibly TRBD2 for D (5 bases). CDR1 and CDR2 (germline): MNHEY, SMNVEV (reference sequence). V was pared by 5 bases and J by 1 base, with 8 bases between. This CDR3 comprises 13 residues. The CDR3 DNA follows: TGTGCCAGCAGTGGAGGTAGCCAAGAGACCCAGTACTTC. Its translation: CASSGGSQETQYF.

Many counts were recorded for this clonotype. V and J are TRBV30 and TRBJ1-2; maybe TRBD1 (5 bases). V was clipped by 2 bases and J by 7 bases, with 8 bases between them. The CDR3 totals 11 residues. Germline-derived CDR1 and CDR2 are GTSNPN and SVGIG (reference sequence). The CDR3 DNA reads TGTGCCTGGAGTTCGGGGGGTGGCTACACCTTC. Translation gives CAWSSGGGYTF. Drawing the rest from reference TRBV30 and TRBJ1-2, the complete variable domain is SQTIHQWPATLVQPVGSPLSLECTVEGTSNPNLYWYRQAAGRGLQLLFYSVGIGQISSEVPQNLSASRPQDRQFILSSKKLLLSDSGFYLCAWSSGGGYTFGSGTRLTVV.

This clonotype was observed at least ten times. The V and J genes are TRBV4-1 and TRBJ2-5; 9 nucleotides align to TRBD2. Germline CDR1 reads MGHRA; CDR2 reads YSYEKL. This CDR3 is built from 17 residues. Trimming took 4 bases from V and 2 from J; bases not matched to a gene: 11. The CDR3 DNA reads as TGCGCCAGCAGCCGCATGGAAGGACTAGCGTCGCAAGAGACCCAGTACTTC. Its protein product is CASSRMEGLASQETQYF.

The chain carries TRBV19 and TRBJ1-3; D not certain. Per germline, CDR1 LNHDA and CDR2 SQIVND (reference sequence). The CDR3 loop spans 14 amino acids. V lost 3 bases to trimming and J lost 12 bases, with 18 bases between them. The CDR3, as DNA: TGTGCCAGTAGTATTTCGGACCGGGCTGACAACATATATTTT. It translates to CASSISDRADNIYF.

The chain employs TRBV4-1 and TRBJ2-3, with D possibly TRBD2 on 6 matching bases. Per germline, CDR1 MGHRA and CDR2 YSYEKL. V was clipped by 6 bases and J by 5 bases, with 18 bases between them. This CDR3 spans 15 amino acids. DNA for the CDR3: TGCGCCAGCAGGGATGAACGGAGGGGAAGAGATACGCAGTATTTT. Translating gives CASRDERRGRDTQYF.

The sample holds many counts of this clonotype. The rearrangement joins TRBV6-5 to TRBJ1-4, with D unresolved. With 0 bases removed from V and 0 bases from J, the gap between germline ends came to 5 bases. The germline V gene has CDR1 MNHEY and CDR2 SVGAGI. The CDR3 is made up of 15 amino acids. The CDR3 nucleotides read TGTGCCAGCAGTTACTCTGAATCAACTAATGAAAAACTGTTTTTT. The encoded protein is CASSYSESTNEKLFF.

The chain has TRBV6-9 and TRBJ1-4; 7 nucleotides agree with TRBD1. This CDR3 is 17 amino acids long. The ends lost 3 bases at V and 3 bases at J; junction bases unmatched: 10. Germline V gives CDR1 MNHGY, CDR2 SVAAGI. The CDR3 sequence is CASSYSITGVSNEKLFF. For the CDR3, the DNA is TGTGCCAGCAGTTACTCAATTACAGGGGTGTCTAATGAAAAACTGTTTTTT.